This TCR beta chain was sequenced for a study of T-cell reconstitution after alpha-beta-depleted transplantation in children (dated by TCRdb to 2016 to 2017). About the investigation overall: T-cell immune reconstitution after TCRalphabeta/CD19-depleted allogeneic hematopoietic cell transplantation in children was quantitatively tracked in the study by means of TCR repertoire profiling.

V is trimmed back by 0 bases and J by 9 bases, and the junction contains 10 bases that no gene match accounts for. The CDR3 holds 16 amino acids from the cysteine to the phenylalanine. Only the CDR3 portion is preserved as DNA: 48 bases, with reading frame beginning at the first base. As encoded in the germline V gene, CDR1 is SGHTA while CDR2 is FQGNSA. Libraries came from PCR. The instrument was an Illumina HiSeq 2500. TCR libraries were prepared with molecular barcoding, using unique molecular identifiers to normalize TCRbeta repertoire quantification. The public sequencing data were trimmed at Q25 with fastp and processed into clonotypes with MiXCR by TCRdb, which kept only in-frame beta chains. When rows share a CDR3 protein, they turn into one entry using the most common DNA and genes. A total of 200,000 to 250,000 distinct CDR3 sequences appear in this sample, under 9.5% of them only once. The ten largest clones add up to 5% to 7% of the sample.

This clonotype was recorded many times. It has no known antigen specificity. One base away there is no much larger clone; base qualities are not given. The sample in question was PBMCs from the stem cell graft donor, obtained from the stem cell graft. This TCR was recovered from a human donor who donated a stem cell graft to a child with acute lymphoblastic leukemia. This receptor chain uses TRBV7-2 and TRBJ2-2; the junction holds 7 bases that match TRBD1. The sequenced DNA is TGTGCCAGCAGCTTAGCACAGGGGCCAGGACGAAGGGAGCTGTTTTTT. Translated, it gives CASSLAQGPGRRELFF.